A single sample gave rise to the 7 T cell receptor beta chains below, sequenced in a study of T cell repertoires in ileal Crohn's disease. Noted time point: inflamed ileum from the surgical specimen. Clones were read by immunoSEQ multiplex PCR, and TCRdb kept only the in-frame ones, dropping some. The profile shows about 17,000 clones, about 80% of them singletons. Sequenced sample: ileal tissue. The source is an adult with Crohn's disease.

This clone was observed a single time. V usage is TRBV5-1 and J usage is TRBJ2-1; no firm D call. The germline gives CDR1 SGHRS, CDR2 YFSETQ. The CDR3 runs 15 residues. V was clipped by 0 bases and J by 5 bases, with 12 bases between them. CDR3 loop: CASSLVPGANNEQFF. The CDR3 coding sequence is TGCGCCAGCAGCTTGGTTCCAGGTGCCAACAATGAGCAGTTCTTC.

This clone was counted between two and nine times. This chain joins TRBV5-6 and TRBJ2-7; TRBD2 agrees at 7 bases. CDR3 length equals 15 residues. Germline loops: CDR1 SGHDT, CDR2 YYEEEE. Losses at the gene ends were 2 bases for V and 3 bases for J; bases not matched to a gene: 8. DNA of the CDR3: TGTGCCAGCAGCTTAGGGGCCGGGACTAACTACGAGCAGTACTTC. It is translated as CASSLGAGTNYEQYF.

This clone appeared a few times. The chain carries TRBV5-8 and TRBJ1-2, with D tentatively TRBD1 (5 bases). Germline lookup yields CDR1 SGHTS and CDR2 YDEGEE. V dropped 4 bases and J dropped 4 bases, with 17 bases sitting between them. The CDR3 is 15 amino acids. The chain's CDR3 is CASSPNRGKFYGYTF. DNA for the CDR3: TGTGCCAGCAGCCCGAACCGGGGGAAATTCTATGGCTACACCTTC.

J is TRBJ1-1 and V is TRBV28; D perhaps matches TRBD1 (6 bases). This CDR3 contains 13 residues. CDR1 and CDR2 from the germline V gene are MDHEN and SYDVKM. V was cut by 7 bases and J by 1 base, with 10 bases left in between. The CDR3 DNA reads as TGTGCCAGCAACGTAGGGGGGAACACTGAAGCTTTCTTT. Its translation is CASNVGGNTEAFF.

The chain uses TRBV27 and TRBJ2-7; TRBD2 aligns across 8 bases. J lost 4 bases, V lost 5 bases, and 16 bases had no gene match. This CDR3 has 17 amino acids. Germline V gene data show CDR1 as MNHEY and CDR2 as SMNVEV (reference sequence). CDR3 DNA sequence: TGTGCCAGCAGTCGTTCCTCCCCCCGGGGGGGGACGTACGAGCAGTACTTC. Translation: CASSRSSPRGGTYEQYF.

J is TRBJ2-3 and V is TRBV14; 9 bases are a match to TRBD2. CDR1 SGHDN and CDR2 FVKESK come from the germline V gene. The J segment lost 2 bases and the V segment lost 3 bases, leaving 15 bases of the junction unmatched. The CDR3 is 19 amino acids. CDR3 in DNA: TGTGCCAGCAGCCAGCAGGGTGTCTGGACTAGCGAGTCCACAGATACGCAGTATTTT. The encoded protein is CASSQQGVWTSESTDTQYF.

The chain has TRBV7-2 and TRBJ2-7; D may be TRBD2 (6 bases). V shed 5 bases and J shed 0 bases, with 14 bases lying between them. The germline V gene has CDR1 SGHTA and CDR2 FQGNSA. The CDR3 has 15 amino acids. Here the CDR3 reads CASSGGRDSSYEQYF. The CDR3 nucleotides are TGTGCCAGCAGCGGCGGACGGGACTCCTCCTACGAGCAGTACTTC. Together with reference TRBV7-2 and TRBJ2-7, the CDR3 gives the full variable domain: GAGVSQSPSNKVTEKGKDVELRCDPISGHTALYWYRQSLGQGLEFLIYFQGNSAPDKSGLPSDRFSAERTGGSVSTLTIQRTQQEDSAVYLCASSGGRDSSYEQYFGPGTRLTVT.